A single sample gave rise to the 10 T cell receptor beta chains below, sequenced in a study of T cell clonality in common variable immunodeficiency. The repertoire was sequenced with immunoSEQ multiplex PCR; TCRdb's copy has only in-frame clones and lacks some. The sample presents tens of thousands of clones, none singletons. The sequenced sample was peripheral blood mononuclear cells. Receptor source: a person aged 18-70 years in good health.

This clone showed up many times. The CDR3 is cut off 3 residues early in the read; its end comes from the germline J gene. The chain carries TRBV28 and TRBJ2-5; tentative D call: TRBD2 (6 bases). CDR1 is MDHEN and CDR2 is SYDVKM in the germline V gene. The ends were cut back, 5 bases at V and 3 bases at J, with 16 bases in the middle. The CDR3 totals 15 residues. Incomplete CDR3 DNA: TGTGCCAGCAGTGAATCGGCAGGGAGGAAAGAGACC. Amino acid sequence: CASSESAGRKET. The whole CDR3 sequence reads CASSESAGRKETQYF.

This clone was counted only a few times. Coverage ceases 3 residues before the CDR3 finishes, and the germline J gene fills in the end. The V call is TRBV2, the J call TRBJ1-3; unclear D gene. V was clipped by 3 bases and J by 0 bases, with 12 bases between them. Germline CDR1 and CDR2: SNHLY and FYNNEI. There are 16 residues in the CDR3. CDR3 bases read: TGTGCCAGCAGTGACGTTGGGCAGCTCTCTGGAAACACC. Its protein product is CASSDVGQLSGNT. The whole CDR3 protein reads CASSDVGQLSGNTIYF.

This clone has ten or more counts. Read data end 3 residues before the CDR3 end; the end is taken from the germline J gene. The V gene is TRBV20-1, the J gene TRBJ2-1, with 8 nucleotides matching TRBD2. CDR3 length: 17 amino acids. The V gene end was trimmed by 2 bases and the J gene end by 0 bases; junction bases not matched to a gene: 9. Per germline, CDR1 DFQATT and CDR2 SNEGSKA (reference sequence). CDR3 DNA (partial): TGCAGTGCTAGATACCCTAGCGGGTTTGGCTCCTACAATGAG. It yields the protein CSARYPSGFGSYNE. The entire CDR3 is CSARYPSGFGSYNEQFF.

This clone was seen ten or more times. The missing CDR3 end, 3 residues past where the read stops, is filled in from the germline J gene. The chain employs TRBV5-6 and TRBJ1-6; possibly TRBD1 for D (6 bases). Germline CDR1 and CDR2: SGHDT and YYEEEE. The CDR3 has 14 amino acids. V shed 4 bases and J shed 11 bases, with 16 bases lying between them. The CDR3: CASSTHAGDTPLHF. CDR3 bases read: TGTGCCAGCAGCACTCACGCGGGGGACACACCC.

This clone appeared many times. The read ends 3 residues early relative to the CDR3; the germline J gene fills the gap. This chain links TRBV19 with TRBJ2-1, with 11 nucleotides matching TRBD2. Trimming cost V 5 bases and J 3 bases; bases outside gene matches: 3. The CDR3 sequence is 15 residues long. The germline gives CDR1 LNHDA, CDR2 SQIVND (reference sequence). The CDR3 loop is CASSLTSGGYNEQFF. Incomplete CDR3 DNA: TGTGCCAGTAGTCTAACTAGCGGGGGCTACAATGAG.

This clone was counted ten times or more. The CDR3 reads CAWSVNEAYEQYF. The part of the CDR3 DNA that was read is TGTGCCTGGAGTGTCAACGAGGCCTACGAG. The chain employs TRBV30 and TRBJ2-7, with D uncertain. The read ends 3 residues early relative to the CDR3; the germline J gene fills the gap. Germline CDR1 is GTSNPN and CDR2 is SVGIG (reference sequence). Trimming shortened V by 0 bases and J by 2 bases, and 8 bases separated the two germline ends. The CDR3 contains 13 residues.

This clone showed up many times. The sequenced CDR3 bases are TGTGCCAGTAGTGTCCGACAGGGCAGGGGGAAGGACACTGAA. Protein sequence: CASSVRQGRGKDTE. The entire CDR3 reads CASSVRQGRGKDTEAFF. The V and J genes are TRBV19 and TRBJ1-1; TRBD1 agrees at 7 bases. Coverage ceases 3 residues before the CDR3 finishes, and the germline J gene fills in the end. Germline V gene sequence: CDR1 LNHDA, CDR2 SQIVND (reference sequence). Trimming took 5 bases from V and 3 from J; bases not matched to a gene: 15. The CDR3 sequence is 17 residues long. Full variable domain (rest looked up from reference TRBV19 and TRBJ1-1): DGGITQSPKYLFRKEGQNVTLSCEQNLNHDAMYWYRQDPGQGLRLIYYSQIVNDFQKGDIAEGYSVSREKKESFPLTVTSAQKNPTAFYLCASSVRQGRGKDTEAFFGQGTRLTVV.

This clone was detected many times. The CDR3 end is not reached by the read, which stops 3 residues before it; the germline J gene fills it in. The chain has TRBV4-2 and TRBJ2-6; tentative D call: TRBD2 (5 bases). Germline V gives CDR1 LGHNA, CDR2 YNFKEQ. V was clipped by 1 base and J by 2 bases, with 15 bases between them. This CDR3 contains 18 residues. CDR3 bases read: TGTGCCAGCAGCCAAGTGTTTCGGGGAACTCCTGGGGCCAACGTC. It yields the protein CASSQVFRGTPGANV. The entire CDR3 is CASSQVFRGTPGANVLTF.

This clone showed up many times. The sequenced fragment ends 3 residues before the CDR3 boundary, so the rest is inferred from the germline J gene. The V and J genes are TRBV5-1 and TRBJ1-1; the D gene is possibly TRBD1 (5 bases). Germline V gene lookup returns CDR1 SGHRS and CDR2 YFSETQ. CDR3 length: 15 residues. With 0 bases removed from V and 4 bases from J, the gap between germline ends came to 13 bases. The chain's CDR3 is CASSLEGVGGTEAFF. CDR3 bases read: TGCGCCAGCAGCTTGGAAGGGGTTGGAGGCACTGAA.

In this sample, this clone turned up many times. The covered CDR3 bases are TGTGCCAGCAGCTGGACAGGGGGGTCACCC. It is translated as CASSWTGGSP. Given in full, the CDR3 is CASSWTGGSPLHF. This chain uses TRBV11-3 with TRBJ1-6, with 10 positions matching TRBD1. The observed sequence ends 3 residues before the CDR3 terminus, with the missing tail filled in from the germline J gene. The length of the CDR3 is 13 residues. V lost 4 bases and J lost 10; bases outside the gene matches: 1. Per germline, CDR1 SGHNT and CDR2 YENEEA. Combining the CDR3 with reference TRBV11-3 and TRBJ1-6 gives the whole variable domain EAGVVQSPRYKIIEKKQPVAFWCNPISGHNTLYWYLQNLGQGPELLIRYENEEAVDDSQLPKDRFSAERLKGVDSTLKIQPAELGDSAVYLCASSWTGGSPLHFGNGTRLTVT.